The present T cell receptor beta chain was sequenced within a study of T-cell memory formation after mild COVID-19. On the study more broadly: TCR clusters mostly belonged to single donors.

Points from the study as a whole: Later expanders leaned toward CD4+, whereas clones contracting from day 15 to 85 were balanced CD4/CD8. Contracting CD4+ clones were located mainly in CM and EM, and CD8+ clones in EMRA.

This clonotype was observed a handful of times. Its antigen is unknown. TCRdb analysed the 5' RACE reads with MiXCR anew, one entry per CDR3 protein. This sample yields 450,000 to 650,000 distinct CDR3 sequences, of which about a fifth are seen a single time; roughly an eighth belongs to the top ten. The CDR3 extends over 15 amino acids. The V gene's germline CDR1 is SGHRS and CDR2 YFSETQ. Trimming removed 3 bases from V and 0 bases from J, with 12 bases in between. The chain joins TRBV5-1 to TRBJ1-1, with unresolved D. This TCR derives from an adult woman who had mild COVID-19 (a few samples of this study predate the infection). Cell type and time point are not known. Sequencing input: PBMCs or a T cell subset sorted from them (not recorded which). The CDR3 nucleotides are TGCGCCAGCAGCTACGATCGTCGAATGAACACTGAAGCTTTCTTT. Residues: CASSYDRRMNTEAFF.